Presented here are 15 T cell receptor beta chains from one specimen sequenced in a study of radiotherapy plus CTLA-4 blockade in lung cancer. Clones were sequenced by immunoSEQ multiplex PCR, and TCRdb holds only the in-frame ones, with some missing. The sample consists of tens of thousands of clones, roughly 80% of them appearing once. Sequences were derived from peripheral blood, sampled from a patient treated with radiotherapy plus ipilimumab. Source of these receptors: a human donor with non-small cell lung cancer who had a complete response to radiotherapy plus ipilimumab.

The V gene is TRBV20-1, the J gene TRBJ1-2; D remains unclear. The CDR3 is 11 amino acids. Germline CDR1 and CDR2: DFQATT and SNEGSKA (reference sequence). Deletions cut 3 bases from V and 0 bases from J, with 2 bases between. The CDR3 DNA reads TGCAGTGCTAGCGCTAACTATGGCTACACCTTC. Translated: CSASANYGYTF.

A single count supports this clone. The V and J genes are TRBV6-6 and TRBJ2-1, with D perhaps TRBD2 (5 bases). Looked up from germline, CDR1 is MNHNY and CDR2 is SVGAGI (reference sequence). The CDR3 runs to 12 residues. Trimming shortened V by 6 bases and J by 6 bases, and 9 bases separated the two germline ends. This chain's CDR3 is CASSSGGNEQFF. The CDR3 DNA sequence: TGTGCCAGCAGCTCAGGAGGCAATGAGCAGTTCTTC.

The J gene is TRBJ2-5, the V gene TRBV7-8; 9 bases match TRBD1. The CDR3 has 17 residues. The germline V gene has CDR1 SGHVS and CDR2 FQNEAQ. After removal of 5 bases from V and 5 bases from J, the junction contained 15 bases not matched to a gene. The chain's CDR3 is CASSPKGDRATRETQYF. CDR3 DNA: TGTGCCAGCAGCCCTAAAGGGGACAGGGCAACAAGGGAGACCCAGTACTTC.

V and J are TRBV9 and TRBJ1-3; D might be TRBD1 (5 bases). The CDR3 covers 15 residues. Between the trimmed V and J ends, which lost 4 bases and 0 bases, there was a span of 11 bases. Per germline, CDR1 SGDLS and CDR2 YYNGEE. CDR3 sequence reads: CASSIRGDSGNTIYF. Written as DNA, the CDR3 is TGTGCCAGCAGCATCCGGGGGGACTCTGGAAACACCATATATTTT.

The chain is built from TRBV19 and TRBJ1-2; D possibly corresponds to TRBD1 (5 bases). Trimming left V 6 bases short and J 9 bases short, with 8 bases between. CDR1 LNHDA and CDR2 SQIVND come from the germline V gene (reference sequence). The CDR3 loop spans 10 amino acids. Here the CDR3 DNA reads TGTGCCAGTAGCGGACATAGCTACACCTTC. Amino acid sequence: CASSGHSYTF.

The gene calls are TRBV25-1 and TRBJ1-2; 8 bases line up with TRBD1. This CDR3 contains 13 residues. Germline V gives CDR1 MGHDK, CDR2 SYGVNS. V gave up 7 bases and J gave up 8 bases; unmatched junction bases: 9. The CDR3 region has the DNA TGTGCCAGCACCGGGACAGGTTCCTGGGGCTACACCTTC. Its protein is CASTGTGSWGYTF.

CDR3 DNA: TGTGCCATCAGCGCCAGGCCGGGACAGGGCACAGATACGCAGTATTTT. Its protein is CAISARPGQGTDTQYF. The chain carries TRBV10-3 and TRBJ2-3, with 8 positions matching TRBD1. This CDR3 has 16 residues. Germline assignment: CDR1 ENHRY and CDR2 SYGVKD. The V and J ends lost 6 bases and 1 base, in that order; junction bases with no gene match: 9.

CDR3 nucleotide sequence: TGTGCCAGCAGCGAAACAGGGGACTACGAGCAGTACTTC. Protein: CASSETGDYEQYF. The genes are TRBV7-6 and TRBJ2-7; 7 bases line up with TRBD1. CDR1 is SGHVS, CDR2 FNYEAQ, per germline. J was trimmed by 3 bases and V by 5 bases; bases with no gene match: 4. This CDR3 has 13 residues.

J is TRBJ2-1 and V is TRBV7-9; 7 positions match TRBD2. Trimming at V came to 3 bases and at J to 8 bases, leaving 4 bases not matched to a gene. The CDR3 runs 13 residues. Germline V lookup: CDR1 SEHNR, CDR2 FQNEAQ (reference sequence). The CDR3 region is CASSFRLAHEQFF. CDR3 bases: TGTGCCAGCAGCTTTCGACTAGCCCATGAGCAGTTCTTC.

The CDR3 DNA is TGTGCCAGCAGTTGGGGACAGGGGGCTGAGACCCAGTACTTC. Its translation: CASSWGQGAETQYF. The chain joins TRBV27 to TRBJ2-5; 12 bases are a match to TRBD1. This CDR3 is 14 amino acids long. The junction had 2 bases not matched to a gene; V was cut back by 4 bases and J by 5 bases. From germline, CDR1 is MNHEY and CDR2 SMNVEV (reference sequence).

The gene calls are TRBV5-4 and TRBJ1-2, with 7 bases matching TRBD1. The CDR3 runs to 15 residues. The trim removed 2 bases at V and 4 bases at J, leaving 8 bases unmatched. The germline V gene encodes CDR1 SGHNT and CDR2 YYREEE (reference sequence). DNA of the CDR3: TGTGCCAGCAGCTTAACCCGGACAGGAGTCTATGGCTACACCTTC. This sequence encodes CASSLTRTGVYGYTF. Based on the CDR3 plus reference TRBV5-4 and TRBJ1-2, the full variable domain is ETGVTQSPTHLIKTRGQQVTLRCSSQSGHNTVSWYQQALGQGPQFIFQYYREEENGRGNFPPRFSGLQFPNYSSELNVNALELDDSALYLCASSLTRTGVYGYTFGSGTRLTVV.

The chain joins TRBV29-1 to TRBJ1-2, with D tentatively TRBD1 (6 bases). The V and J ends lost 6 bases and 6 bases respectively, with 11 bases between them. The CDR3 sequence is 11 residues long. CDR1 is SQVTM and CDR2 is ANQGSEA in the germline V gene. The CDR3 nucleotides read TGCAGCGTGGGGGCGGGGGATGGCTACACCTTC. Protein sequence: CSVGAGDGYTF.

The chain couples TRBV6-1 to TRBJ1-2; D is uncertain. Trimming shortened V by 5 bases and J by 4 bases, and 17 bases separated the two germline ends. CDR1 and CDR2 from the germline V gene are MNHNS and SASEGT. This CDR3 spans 15 amino acids. The CDR3 spells CASSKERGSGYGYTF. The CDR3 DNA follows: TGTGCCAGCAGTAAGGAACGAGGTTCGGGCTATGGCTACACCTTC.

V is TRBV7-8 and J is TRBJ1-2; D remains unclear. Trimming cost V 1 base and J 4 bases, with 13 bases left between them. Germline-derived CDR1 and CDR2 are SGHVS and FQNEAQ. CDR3 length equals 15 residues. Written as DNA, the CDR3 is TGTGCCAGCAGCTTAGGGAACACAGCCCTCTATGGCTACACCTTC. This sequence encodes CASSLGNTALYGYTF.

The chain links TRBV10-3 to TRBJ2-2; 10 bases fit TRBD2. Trimming cost V 5 bases and J 0 bases; bases outside gene matches: 3. Germline V lookup: CDR1 ENHRY, CDR2 SYGVKD. The CDR3 is 16 amino acids. The CDR3 here is CAISPSGGANTGELFF. For the CDR3, the DNA is TGTGCCATCAGTCCAAGCGGGGGGGCGAACACCGGGGAGCTGTTTTTT.